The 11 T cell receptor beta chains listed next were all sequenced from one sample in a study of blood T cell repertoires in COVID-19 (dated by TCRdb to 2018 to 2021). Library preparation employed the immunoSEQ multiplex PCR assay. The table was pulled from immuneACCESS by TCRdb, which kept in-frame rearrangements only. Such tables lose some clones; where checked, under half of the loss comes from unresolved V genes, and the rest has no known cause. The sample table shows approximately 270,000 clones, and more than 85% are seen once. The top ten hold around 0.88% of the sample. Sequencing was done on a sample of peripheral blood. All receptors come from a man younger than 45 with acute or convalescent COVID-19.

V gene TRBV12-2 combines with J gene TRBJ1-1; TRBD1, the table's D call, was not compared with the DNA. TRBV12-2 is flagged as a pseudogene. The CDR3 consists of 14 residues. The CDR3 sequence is CASRRQGRCAEAFF. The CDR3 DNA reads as TGTGCAAGTCGCCGGCAGGGGCGTTGCGCTGAAGCTTTCTTT.

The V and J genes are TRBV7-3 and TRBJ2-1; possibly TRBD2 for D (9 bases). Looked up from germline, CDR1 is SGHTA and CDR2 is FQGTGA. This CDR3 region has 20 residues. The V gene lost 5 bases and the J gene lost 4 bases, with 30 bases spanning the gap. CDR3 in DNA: TGTGCCAGCAGCCCGAAAGGACAGGGAACCAGCGGGGGGAATTACAATGAGCAGTTCTTC. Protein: CASSPKGQGTSGGNYNEQFF.

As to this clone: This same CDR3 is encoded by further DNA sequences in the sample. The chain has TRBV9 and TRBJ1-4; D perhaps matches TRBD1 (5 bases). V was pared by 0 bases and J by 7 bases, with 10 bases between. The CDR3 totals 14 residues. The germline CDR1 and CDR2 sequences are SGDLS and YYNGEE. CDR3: CASSVGQGGEKLFF. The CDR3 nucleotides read TGTGCCAGCAGCGTAGGTCAGGGTGGTGAAAAACTGTTTTTT.

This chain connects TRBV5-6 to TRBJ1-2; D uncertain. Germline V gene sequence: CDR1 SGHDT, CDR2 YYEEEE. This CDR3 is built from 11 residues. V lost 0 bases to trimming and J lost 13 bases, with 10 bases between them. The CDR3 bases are TGTGCCAGCAGCTTGGGCGGGAAGATCACCTTC. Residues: CASSLGGKITF.

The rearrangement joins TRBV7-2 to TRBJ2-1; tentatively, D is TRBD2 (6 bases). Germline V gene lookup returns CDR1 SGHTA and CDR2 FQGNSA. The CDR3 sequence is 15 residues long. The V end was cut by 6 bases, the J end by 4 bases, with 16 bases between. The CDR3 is CASSSPVGGYNEQFF. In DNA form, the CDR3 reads TGTGCCAGCAGTTCCCCCGTCGGGGGTTACAATGAGCAGTTCTTC.

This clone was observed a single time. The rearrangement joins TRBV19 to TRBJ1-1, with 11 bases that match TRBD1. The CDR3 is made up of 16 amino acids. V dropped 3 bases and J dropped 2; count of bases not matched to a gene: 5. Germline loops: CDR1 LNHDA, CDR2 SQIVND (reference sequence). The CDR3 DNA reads TGTGCCAGTAGTATCGGGACAGGGGGACCCAACACTGAAGCTTTCTTT. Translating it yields CASSIGTGGPNTEAFF.

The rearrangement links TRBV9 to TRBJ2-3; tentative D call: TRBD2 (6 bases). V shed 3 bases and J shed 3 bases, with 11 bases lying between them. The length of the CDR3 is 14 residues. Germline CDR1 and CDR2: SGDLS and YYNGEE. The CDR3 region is CASSAPGLTDTQYF. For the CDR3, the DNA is TGTGCCAGCAGCGCGCCGGGACTTACAGATACGCAGTATTTT.

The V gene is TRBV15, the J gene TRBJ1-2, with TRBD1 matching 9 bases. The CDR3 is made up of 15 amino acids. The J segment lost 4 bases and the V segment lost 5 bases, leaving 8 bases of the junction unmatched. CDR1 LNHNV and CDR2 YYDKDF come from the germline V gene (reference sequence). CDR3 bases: TGTGCCACCAGCGTTTTTCCGACAGGGGGCTATGGCTACACCTTC. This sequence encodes CATSVFPTGGYGYTF.

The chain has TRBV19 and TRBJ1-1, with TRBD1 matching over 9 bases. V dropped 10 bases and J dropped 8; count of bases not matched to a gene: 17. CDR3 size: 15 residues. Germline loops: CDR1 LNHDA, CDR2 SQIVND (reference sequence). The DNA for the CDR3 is TGTGCCACCGATACGGGACAGGGAAACCCAGGCGAAGCTTTCTTT. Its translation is CATDTGQGNPGEAFF.

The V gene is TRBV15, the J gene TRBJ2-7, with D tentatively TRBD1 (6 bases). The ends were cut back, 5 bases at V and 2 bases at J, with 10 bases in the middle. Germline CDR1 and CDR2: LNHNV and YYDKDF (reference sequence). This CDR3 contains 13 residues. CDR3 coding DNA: TGTGCCACCAGCCCTAGGACAGCCTACGAGCAGTACTTC. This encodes CATSPRTAYEQYF.

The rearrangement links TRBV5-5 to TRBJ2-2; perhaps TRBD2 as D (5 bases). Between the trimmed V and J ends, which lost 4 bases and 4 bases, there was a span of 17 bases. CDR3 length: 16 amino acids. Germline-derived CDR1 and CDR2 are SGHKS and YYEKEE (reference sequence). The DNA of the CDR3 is TGTGCCAGCAGCCGACTATTGACTGAGCGCACCGGGGAGCTGTTTTTT. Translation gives CASSRLLTERTGELFF.